Following are 9 T cell receptor beta chains from one sample sequenced in a study of blood T cell repertoires in COVID-19. Measured with immunoSEQ multiplex PCR; TCRdb has only the in-frame clones, and not every one. The sample includes around 480,000 clones, around 89% of them seen just once. The sample comprised peripheral blood. Receptor source: a woman aged 50 to 60 with COVID-19, enrolled during active disease.

The chain links TRBV7-6 to TRBJ2-7; TRBD1 aligns across 8 bases. The germline V gene encodes CDR1 SGHVS and CDR2 FNYEAQ. V lost 4 bases, J lost 2 bases, and 7 bases stayed unmatched. The CDR3 length is 15 residues. The CDR3 DNA reads as TGTGCCAGCAGCTCGGAACGGGGACAGGCCTACGAGCAGTACTTC. Translating it yields CASSSERGQAYEQYF.

A few counts support this clone. The chain has TRBV6-6 and TRBJ1-2, with D possibly matching TRBD1 (6 bases). Looked up from germline, CDR1 is MNHNY and CDR2 is SVGAGI (reference sequence). There are 14 residues in the CDR3. Trimming removed 7 bases from V and 2 bases from J, with 14 bases in between. The CDR3 here is CASIGQTLNYGYTF. The CDR3 nucleotides read TGTGCCAGCATCGGACAGACTTTAAACTATGGCTACACCTTC.

The rearrangement links TRBV4-1 to TRBJ1-2, with 10 bases fitting TRBD1. CDR1 and CDR2 from the germline V gene are MGHRA and YSYEKL. V lost 0 bases and J lost 8; bases outside the gene matches: 9. The CDR3 consists of 16 residues. The DNA of the CDR3 is TGCGCCAGCAGCCAAGATCGGACAGGGGGATCATGGGGCTACACCTTC. It yields the protein CASSQDRTGGSWGYTF.

In DNA form, the CDR3 reads TGTGCCAGCAGCTGGACAGGGGACACTGAAGCTTTCTTT. Its translation: CASSWTGDTEAFF. V gene TRBV11-2 combines with J gene TRBJ1-1; 9 positions match TRBD1. V dropped 4 bases and J dropped 3; count of bases not matched to a gene: 0. Looked up from germline, CDR1 is SGHAT and CDR2 is FQNNGV. This CDR3 is built from 13 residues. Full variable domain (rest looked up from reference TRBV11-2 and TRBJ1-1): EAGVAQSPRYKIIEKRQSVAFWCNPISGHATLYWYQQILGQGPKLLIQFQNNGVVDDSQLPKDRFSAERLKGVDSTLKIQPAKLEDSAVYLCASSWTGDTEAFFGQGTRLTVV.

Only one count was recorded for this clone. V gene TRBV5-1 combines with J gene TRBJ1-4, with 8 bases identical to TRBD1. V lost 4 bases to trimming and J lost 7 bases; unmatched junction nucleotides: 9. Germline CDR1 is SGHRS and CDR2 is YFSETQ. The CDR3 length is 15 residues. The CDR3 protein is CASSTAGTGSEKLFF. The CDR3, as DNA: TGCGCCAGCAGCACTGCCGGGACAGGTAGTGAAAAACTGTTTTTT.

The V gene is TRBV30, the J gene TRBJ2-1; 9 bases align to TRBD2. This CDR3 comprises 12 residues. Trimming removed 5 bases from V and 5 bases from J; junction bases left unmatched: 1. Germline V gene data show CDR1 as GTSNPN and CDR2 as SVGIG (reference sequence). The CDR3 DNA reads as TGTGCCTGGGGCGGGGGGGACAATGAGCAGTTCTTC. Its protein product is CAWGGGDNEQFF.

The chain has TRBV5-1 and TRBJ1-1, with TRBD1 identical over 10 bases. Germline loops: CDR1 SGHRS, CDR2 YFSETQ. V trimming: 5 bases; J trimming: 3 bases; junction bases outside the gene matches: 4. This CDR3 contains 14 residues. CDR3 sequence reads: CASSKTGGDTEAFF. CDR3 sequence (DNA): TGCGCCAGCAGTAAGACAGGGGGCGACACTGAAGCTTTCTTT.

The chain uses TRBV30 and TRBJ1-4; D gene unclear. The ends were cut back, 6 bases at V and 3 bases at J, with 14 bases in the middle. Germline V CDR1 and CDR2: GTSNPN, SVGIG (reference sequence). The CDR3 consists of 14 residues. The CDR3 sequence: CACRFREPNEKLFF. For the CDR3, the DNA is TGTGCCTGTCGCTTCCGGGAACCTAATGAAAAACTGTTTTTT. The whole variable domain, filled in from reference TRBV30 and TRBJ1-4, reads SQTIHQWPATLVQPVGSPLSLECTVEGTSNPNLYWYRQAAGRGLQLLFYSVGIGQISSEVPQNLSASRPQDRQFILSSKKLLLSDSGFYLCACRFREPNEKLFFGSGTQLSVL.

This clone has only one observation. The CDR3 reads CASSPGGTSDYGYTF. The DNA of the CDR3 is TGTGCCAGCAGTCCAGGGGGGACCTCGGACTATGGCTACACCTTC. This chain uses TRBV28 with TRBJ1-2; 7 nucleotides line up with TRBD1. This CDR3 has 15 amino acids. V lost 5 bases to trimming and J lost 3 bases; unmatched junction nucleotides: 9. Germline CDR1 is MDHEN and CDR2 is SYDVKM.